A selection of T cell receptor beta chains follows, all from one sample in a study of OX40 agonist ivuxolimab in advanced cancers. Here immunoSEQ multiplex PCR was the method, and the copy in TCRdb shows in-frame clones only, minus some. The sample has around 77,000 clones, around 78% seen once. This sample comprised CD4+ or CD8+ T cells sorted from blood, obtained in a trial of the OX40 agonist ivuxolimab. These receptors all stem from an adult with an advanced solid tumor such as melanoma, head and neck, liver or kidney cancer. CDR3s include the opening cysteine and the closing phenylalanine or tryptophan. D genes are given only for firm matches. Rows give clone size only sometimes, using once, few, many, or a class for an expanded clone.

clone size: .; V gene: TRBV12-5; J gene: TRBJ1-2; D gene: TRBD1; CDR3 protein: CASGLDPGTGDIANYGYTF; CDR3 DNA: TGTGCTAGTGGTTTGGATCCCGGGACAGGGGACATAGCTAACTATGGCTACACCTTC
clone size: .; V gene: TRBV7-2; J gene: TRBJ1-6; D gene: .; CDR3 protein: CASSLFRGNSANSPLHF; CDR3 DNA: TGTGCCAGCAGCCTTTTTCGTGGGAATTCGGCTAATTCACCCCTCCACTTT
clone size: .; V gene: TRBV12-2; J gene: TRBJ2-7; D gene: .; CDR3 protein: CASRPKTSGGPYEQYF; CDR3 DNA: TGTGCAAGTCGACCGAAGACTAGCGGGGGCCCCTACGAGCAGTACTTC
clone size: .; V gene: TRBV2; J gene: TRBJ2-6; D gene: .; CDR3 protein: CASSEGGANVLTF; CDR3 DNA: TGTGCCAGCAGTGAGGGTGGGGCCAACGTCCTGACTTTC
clone size: .; V gene: TRBV28; J gene: TRBJ1-1; D gene: .; CDR3 protein: CASSFLGVYTEAFF; CDR3 DNA: TGTGCCAGCAGTTTCCTGGGGGTGTACACTGAAGCTTTCTTT
clone size: .; V gene: TRBV7-2; J gene: TRBJ1-2; D gene: TRBD1; CDR3 protein: CASSSSSDRLGGYTF; CDR3 DNA: TGTGCCAGCAGCTCTAGCTCGGACAGGCTGGGAGGCTACACCTTC
clone size: .; V gene: TRBV9; J gene: TRBJ2-3; D gene: TRBD1; CDR3 protein: CASSVGVTGYTDTQYF; CDR3 DNA: TGTGCCAGCAGCGTAGGAGTGACAGGGTACACAGATACGCAGTATTTT
clone size: few; V gene: TRBV5-8; J gene: TRBJ1-1; D gene: TRBD1; CDR3 protein: CASSLAEKWTGGITEAFF; CDR3 DNA: TGTGCCAGCAGCTTGGCCGAGAAATGGACAGGGGGAATAACTGAAGCTTTCTTT
clone size: .; V gene: TRBV7-2; J gene: TRBJ1-1; D gene: TRBD1; CDR3 protein: CASSPRGGASTEAFF; CDR3 DNA: TGTGCCAGCAGCCCTAGAGGGGGCGCGAGTACTGAAGCTTTCTTT
clone size: .; V gene: TRBV19; J gene: TRBJ2-6; D gene: TRBD1; CDR3 protein: CASSMGTGGYSGANVLTF; CDR3 DNA: TGTGCCAGTAGTATGGGGACAGGGGGTTACTCTGGGGCCAACGTCCTGACTTTC
clone size: .; V gene: TRBV9; J gene: TRBJ2-2; D gene: .; CDR3 protein: CASSVVRVGELFF; CDR3 DNA: TGTGCCAGCAGCGTAGTCAGGGTCGGGGAGCTGTTTTTT
clone size: few; V gene: TRBV2; J gene: TRBJ2-7; D gene: .; CDR3 protein: CASSNGPVKRYEQYF; CDR3 DNA: TGTGCCAGCAGCAACGGTCCGGTGAAGCGATACGAGCAGTACTTC